This TCR beta chain was recorded in a study of cytomegalovirus exposure and HLA in healthy donors. Study conclusions and caveats: Cytomegalovirus association was listed for roughly 160 TCR beta chains. High sensitivity and specificity were reportedly achieved when the classifier diagnosed cytomegalovirus status.

The CDR3 runs to 19 residues. Unmatched junction bases numbered 16, after V lost 2 bases and J lost 5 bases. CDR1 and CDR2 (germline): SEHNR, FQNEAQ (reference sequence). In regard to this clone: Its target is not known.

TCRdb's table, derived via immunoSEQ multiplex PCR, lists solely in-frame clones and lacks some. The table lists about 130,000 clones, around nine tenths of them singletons. The rearrangement joins TRBV7-9 to TRBJ2-5; TRBD1 aligns across 11 bases. This receptor was obtained from a man aged 25-45 years in good health and CMV-seronegative. Sequenced: PBMCs. The CDR3 DNA sequence: TGTGCCAGCAGCTTATTCGGTTTGTGGGGACAGGGGGGAGTGGAGACCCAGTACTTC. Its protein is CASSLFGLWGQGGVETQYF.